This TCR beta chain was obtained from a study of shared clonotypes between healthy human individuals (TCRdb year 2020). Regarding the research as a whole: The cohort included a few men and a couple of women between 18 and 49 years of age. Per donor, leukapheresis produced somewhere between about 0.8 and 9 billion PBMCs. To increase sequencing depth and limit assay-specific biases, TCR repertoire library preparation and sequencing were carried out by different laboratories using diverse techniques. Blood TCR repertoires of several healthy adults were deeply sequenced to estimate repertoire size and the extent of clonotype sharing between individuals. Points the paper makes about the study in general: Sampling was restricted to blood, and TCR repertoires in tissue are likely to differ from TCR repertoires in blood. The small number of donors limited the genetic and exposure-history diversity represented. Pairwise subsampling led to the expectation that sequencing depth would affect the degree of clonotype sharing among donors.

The donors were healthy, HIV-negative adults with no recently reported acute infections or vaccinations. Every donor was a Caucasian adult living in Nashville, Tennessee, USA. In the unsorted samples, 70 million to 90 million PBMCs were counted, and genomic DNA was extracted using the QIAamp DNA Blood Mini kit. After blood collection by leukapheresis, PBMCs were isolated using Ficoll-Histopaque density gradient centrifugation and then cryopreserved in the vapor phase of liquid nitrogen. The CDR3 goes from the cysteine to the phenylalanine over 16 residues. The retained sequence is limited to the CDR3, 48 bases, with the frame set at the first base. Here V drops 4 bases and J drops 1 base, and the junction holds 4 bases not matched to any gene. Sequences MRHNA (CDR1) and SNTAGT (CDR2) are obtained from the germline V gene. Comment on this clone: Its cognate antigen has yet to be identified. Qualities for individual bases were not recorded, and no much larger clone is one base off.

Using the deep immunoSEQ assay, TCR CDR3 regions were amplified from genomic DNA by multiplex PCR. For each cell subset, the extracted genomic DNA was distributed evenly across all wells of several immunoSEQ 96-well plates, and each plate served as one replicate. For unsorted PBMC, each replicate PCR was loaded with approximately 330 ng genomic DNA, equivalent to about 30,000 T cell genomes. Ten immunoSEQ deep assay plates were used to sequence the unsorted PBMC genomic DNA. The purified libraries were quantified using a Qubit 3.0 fluorometer, sized with a Bioanalyzer 2100, and then quantified again using the KAPA Library Quantification kit. Every immunoSEQ 96-well plate was sequenced on a dedicated single-read 150-cycle Illumina NextSeq 550 flow cell. In the authors' own workflow: The immunoSEQ output contained only junctional sequences without quality scores, so filtering could not match that applied to full-length reads. To assign V/J genes and CDR3, sequences were annotated using PyIR, a Python wrapper for IgBLAST v1.9, with IMGT germline references. Reads were removed for weak V/J assignments (E-value above 1e-6), missing CDR3, stop codons, out-of-frame junctions, or ambiguous translated residues. A V3J clonotype was defined by an identical inferred V gene, J gene, and CDR3 amino acid sequence. To compute the percentage overlap between repertoires, the number of shared unique clonotypes was divided by the size of the smaller repertoire. Repertoire richness was assessed with RTK rarefaction, the Chao1 estimator, and Recon v2.1 estimates of unobserved clonotypes. TCRdb holds this immuneACCESS table with in-frame rearrangements only. Some clones are missing; in checked studies, unresolved V genes explain under half, and the rest has no known cause. That table is the source of V, J and clone size, and D and trimming were worked out from the DNA. In all, the sample holds approximately 460,000 clones, and more than 70% of those were seen once. The top ten constitute about 11% of the sample.

Sequenced input: PBMCs. The receptor's source is a middle-aged woman in good health. Some clones in this sample may be carry-over from other donors' samples. The sequence is built from TRBV6-4 and TRBJ2-1; 10 central bases correspond to TRBD2. The CDR3 is CASSGPAGGSYNEQFF. DNA sequence: TGTGCCAGCAGTGGCCCAGCGGGAGGGTCCTACAATGAGCAGTTCTTC.